The present T cell receptor (beta chain) was sequenced within a study of regulatory T cells in long-lasting Graves disease. Arm-PCR with iRepertoire HTBI primers amplified the CDR3 regions for these TCR beta libraries. TCRdb passed the multiplex PCR reads through MiXCR, listing each CDR3 protein once. The sample holds 500,000 or so distinct CDR3 sequences; roughly 15% are singletons and the top ten take over 9%. This clonotype has at least ten counts. This CDR3 region has 13 residues. V dropped 4 bases and J dropped 2; count of bases not matched to a gene: 1. This sample's time point: newly diagnosed GD, antithyroid drugs for less than 3 months. Extracted PBMC RNA gave rise to the TCR library. These data are also associated with another study on T cells in Graves' hyperthyroidism and ophthalmopathy. That investigation notes: Clonotypes that were expanded in thyroid above 0.001 mostly appeared in blood too.

The material was peripheral blood mononuclear cells (PBMCs), obtained at new diagnosis, from a patient treated with antithyroid drugs. The clonotype comes from a man between 40 and 49 years old with Graves disease. The chain uses TRBV12-3 or TRBV12-4 and TRBJ2-5; 7 bases map to TRBD1. CDR3 sequence reads: CASSWGQQETQYF. CDR3 nucleotides: TGTGCCAGCAGTTGGGGACAGCAAGAGACCCAGTACTTC.